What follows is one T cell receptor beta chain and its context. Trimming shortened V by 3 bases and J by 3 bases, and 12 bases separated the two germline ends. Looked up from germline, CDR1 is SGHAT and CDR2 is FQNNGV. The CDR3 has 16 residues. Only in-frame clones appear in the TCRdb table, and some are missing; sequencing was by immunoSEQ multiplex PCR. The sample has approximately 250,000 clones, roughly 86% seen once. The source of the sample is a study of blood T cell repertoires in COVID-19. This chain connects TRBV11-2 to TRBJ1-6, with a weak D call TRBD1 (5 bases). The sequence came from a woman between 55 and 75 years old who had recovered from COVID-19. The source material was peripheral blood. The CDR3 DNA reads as TGTGCCAGCAGCTTCGACAGTAGGGGCTATAATTCACCCCTCCACTTT. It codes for CASSFDSRGYNSPLHF.